This entry describes one TCR beta chain. This clone has only one observation. The clone's antigen remains unknown. The sample holds no much larger clone one base away, and base qualities are not on file. TCRbeta CDR3 regions were amplified from genomic DNA using the immunoSEQ Assay, a bias-controlled multiplex PCR. On the study's bioinformatics: The number of nucleated cells in each sample was estimated from the amplification of reference gene primers within the assay. To quantify the absolute abundance of each unique TCRbeta CDR3 rearrangement, sequence reads were collapsed and filtered. For each sample, productive Simpson clonality was calculated as the square root of Simpson's diversity index over productive rearrangements. Drawn from immuneACCESS, this table holds only the in-frame rearrangements with V and J called that TCRdb kept. Clones are partly lost; checked studies trace under half to an unresolved V gene and leave the rest unexplained. The V and J calls and clone size are taken from that table; D and trimming were inferred from the DNA. The sample data list hundreds of thousands of clones, and around 90% of these were observed just once. Roughly 8% of the sample comes from the top ten.

This entry belongs to a study of blood T cell repertoires in COVID-19 (dated by TCRdb to between 2020 and 2021). About the full investigation: Collaborator samples came from the United States, Italy and Spain and covered acute and convalescent phases of COVID-19. The prospective study material was composed of cDNA or gDNA derived from T cells, B-cell-depleted T cells, or PBMCs. The dataset comprised deeply sampled blood TCRbeta repertoires from subjects exposed to, actively infected with, or recovered from COVID-19. The repertoires were released in a freely available public database meant as a resource for research on the immune response to SARS-CoV-2. The samples were drawn from the first 160 participants of the ongoing ImmuneRACE study and from over 950 subjects provided by 6 global collaborators. The sample metadata nearly always contained a de-identified subject ID, COVID-19 status, age in years and sex. HLA class I and class II types, where available, came from metadata supplied by the sample provider rather than from assay-based typing.

One collaborating source in Seattle enrolled patients while the patients were actively infected and followed the patients over time throughout the course of disease. Collaborating institutions collected whole blood in K2EDTA tubes following their own protocols. For TCRbeta analysis, collaborators shipped samples in one of three forms: frozen whole blood, isolated PBMCs, or DNA extracted from either of those sample types. Overall study results and their limits: Clinical and demographic metadata were provided uncurated, with the amount varying by source and participant.

The sequencing input was peripheral blood. The receptor's source is a woman between 50 and 59 years old with COVID-19, enrolled during active disease.

In nucleotide form, the sequence is TGTGCCAGCAGCCTAATTTCTAACTATGGCTACACCTTC. It encodes CASSLISNYGYTF. The chain employs TRBV9 and TRBJ1-2, with no confident D gene call. The CDR3 holds 13 amino acids from the cysteine to the phenylalanine. The entry retains the CDR3 DNA only, 39 bases that are in frame from base 1. The junction shows trimming of 4 bases on V and 0 bases on J, plus 7 bases between the germline ends. Per the germline V gene, SGDLS is the CDR1 and YYNGEE is the CDR2. The entire variable domain, with the stretches around the CDR3 drawn from the reference TRBV9 and TRBJ1-2 proteins, is DSGVTQTPKHLITATGQRVTLRCSPRSGDLSVYWYQQSLDQGLQFLIQYYNGEERAKGNILERFSAQQFPDLHSELNLSSLELGDSALYFCASSLISNYGYTFGSGTRLTVV.